This TCR beta chain derives from a study of shared clonotypes between healthy human individuals. The naive CD8 fraction comprised CD45RO-negative cells positively selected for CCR7 and excluded terminally differentiated effector memory CD45RA+ cells. V lost 4 bases and J lost 4, with 20 bases in between. Per germline, CDR1 MNHEY and CDR2 SMNVEV (reference sequence). This CDR3 comprises 16 residues. The repertoire was sequenced with immunoSEQ multiplex PCR; TCRdb's copy has only in-frame clones and lacks some. The sample holds about 600,000 clones, 95% to 98% seen once. The sample taken for sequencing was naive CD8+ T cells sorted from blood. The origin of this receptor is a man under 40 in good health. J is TRBJ2-7 and V is TRBV27, with D perhaps given as TRBD1 or TRBD2 (6 bases each). The CDR3 DNA is TGTGCCAGCAGTTCGAGGGGGGACACAAGTTTGTACGAGCAGTACTTC. Encoded protein: CASSSRGDTSLYEQYF.